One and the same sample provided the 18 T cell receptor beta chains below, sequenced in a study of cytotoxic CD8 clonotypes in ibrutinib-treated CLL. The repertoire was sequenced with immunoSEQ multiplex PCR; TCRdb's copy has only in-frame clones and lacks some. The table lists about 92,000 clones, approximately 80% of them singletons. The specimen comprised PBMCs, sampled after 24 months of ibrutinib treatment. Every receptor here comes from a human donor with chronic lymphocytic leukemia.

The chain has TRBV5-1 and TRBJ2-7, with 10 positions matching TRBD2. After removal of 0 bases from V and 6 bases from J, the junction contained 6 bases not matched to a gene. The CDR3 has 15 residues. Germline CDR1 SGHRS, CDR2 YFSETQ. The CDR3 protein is CASSLVASGSSEQYF. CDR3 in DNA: TGCGCCAGCAGCTTGGTGGCTAGCGGGAGCTCCGAGCAGTACTTC.

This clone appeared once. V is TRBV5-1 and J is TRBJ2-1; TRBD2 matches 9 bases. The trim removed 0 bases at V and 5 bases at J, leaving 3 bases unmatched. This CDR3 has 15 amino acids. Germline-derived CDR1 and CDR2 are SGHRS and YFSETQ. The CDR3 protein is CASSLVLAGNNEQFF. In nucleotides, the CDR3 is TGCGCCAGCAGCTTGGTGCTAGCGGGGAACAATGAGCAGTTCTTC.

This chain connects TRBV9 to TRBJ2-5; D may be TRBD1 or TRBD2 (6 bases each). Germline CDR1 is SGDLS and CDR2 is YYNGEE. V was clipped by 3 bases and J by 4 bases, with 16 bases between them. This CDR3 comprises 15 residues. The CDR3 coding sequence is TGTGCCAGCAGCGCAAACCCCGGGGGCGGAGAGACCCAGTACTTC. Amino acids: CASSANPGGGETQYF.

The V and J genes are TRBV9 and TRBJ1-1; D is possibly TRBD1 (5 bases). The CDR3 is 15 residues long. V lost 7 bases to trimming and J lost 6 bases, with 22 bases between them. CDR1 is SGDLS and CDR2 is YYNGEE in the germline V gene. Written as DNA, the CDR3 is TGTGCCAGCCAGAGGGGAGGGCTAGGCTCGGCTGAAGCTTTCTTT. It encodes CASQRGGLGSAEAFF.

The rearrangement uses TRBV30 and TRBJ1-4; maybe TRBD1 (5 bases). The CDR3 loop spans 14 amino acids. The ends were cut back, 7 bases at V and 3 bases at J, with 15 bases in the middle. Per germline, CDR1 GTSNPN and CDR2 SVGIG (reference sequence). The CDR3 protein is CASPVGVANEKLFF. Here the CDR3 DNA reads TGTGCCTCCCCAGTGGGGGTGGCTAATGAAAAACTGTTTTTT.

For the CDR3, the DNA is TGCGCCAGCAGTGATCGGACTAGCGGGAACACCGGGGAGCTGTTTTTT. It is translated as CASSDRTSGNTGELFF. This rearrangement joins TRBV10-1 to TRBJ2-2; 10 bases line up with TRBD2. CDR1 is WNHNN and CDR2 is SYGVQD in the germline V gene (reference sequence). The CDR3 loop spans 16 amino acids. V dropped 3 bases and J dropped 1; count of bases not matched to a gene: 2.

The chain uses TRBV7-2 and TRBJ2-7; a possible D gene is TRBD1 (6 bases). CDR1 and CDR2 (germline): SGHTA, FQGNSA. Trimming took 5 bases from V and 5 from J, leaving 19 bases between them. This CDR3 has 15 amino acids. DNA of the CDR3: TGTGCCAGCAGCCCGTCGCAACAGGGTAACCACGAGCAGTACTTC. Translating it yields CASSPSQQGNHEQYF. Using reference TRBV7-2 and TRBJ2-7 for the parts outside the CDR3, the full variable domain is GAGVSQSPSNKVTEKGKDVELRCDPISGHTALYWYRQSLGQGLEFLIYFQGNSAPDKSGLPSDRFSAERTGGSVSTLTIQRTQQEDSAVYLCASSPSQQGNHEQYFGPGTRLTVT.

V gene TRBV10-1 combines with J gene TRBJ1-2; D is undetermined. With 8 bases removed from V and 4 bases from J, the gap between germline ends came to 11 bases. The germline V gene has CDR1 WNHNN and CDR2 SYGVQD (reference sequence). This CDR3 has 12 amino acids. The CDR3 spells CASGETSYGYTF. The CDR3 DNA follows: TGCGCCAGCGGGGAGACGAGCTATGGCTACACCTTC.

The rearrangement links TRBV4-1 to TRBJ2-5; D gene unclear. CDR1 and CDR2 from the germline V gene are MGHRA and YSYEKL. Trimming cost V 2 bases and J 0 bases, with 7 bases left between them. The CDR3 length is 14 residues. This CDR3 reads CASSQTQYQETQYF. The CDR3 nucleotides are TGCGCCAGCAGCCAAACACAGTACCAAGAGACCCAGTACTTC.

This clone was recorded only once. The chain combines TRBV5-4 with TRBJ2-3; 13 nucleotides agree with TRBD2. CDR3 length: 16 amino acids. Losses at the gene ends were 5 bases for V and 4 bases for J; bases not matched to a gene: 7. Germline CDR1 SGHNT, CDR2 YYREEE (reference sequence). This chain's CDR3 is CASSPLAGGPPDTQYF. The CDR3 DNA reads TGTGCCAGCAGTCCACTAGCGGGAGGGCCCCCAGATACGCAGTATTTT.

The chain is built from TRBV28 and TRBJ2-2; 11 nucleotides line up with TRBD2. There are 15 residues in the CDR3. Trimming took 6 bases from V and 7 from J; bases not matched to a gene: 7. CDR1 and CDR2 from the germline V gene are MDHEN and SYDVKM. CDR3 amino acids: CASSVAGGVNGELFF. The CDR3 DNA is TGTGCCAGCAGCGTAGCGGGAGGGGTGAACGGGGAGCTGTTTTTT.

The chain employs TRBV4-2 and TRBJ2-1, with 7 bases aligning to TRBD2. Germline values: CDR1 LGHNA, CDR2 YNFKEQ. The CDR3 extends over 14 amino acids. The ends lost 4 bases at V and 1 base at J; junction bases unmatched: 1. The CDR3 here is CASSLSGSYNEQFF. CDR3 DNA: TGTGCCAGCAGCCTTAGCGGGTCCTACAATGAGCAGTTCTTC.

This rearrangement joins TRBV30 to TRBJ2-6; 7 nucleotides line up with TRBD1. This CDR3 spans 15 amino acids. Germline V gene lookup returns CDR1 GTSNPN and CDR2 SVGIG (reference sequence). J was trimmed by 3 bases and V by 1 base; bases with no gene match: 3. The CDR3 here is CAWSADRVGANVLTF. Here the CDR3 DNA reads TGTGCCTGGAGTGCTGACAGGGTTGGGGCCAACGTCCTGACTTTC.

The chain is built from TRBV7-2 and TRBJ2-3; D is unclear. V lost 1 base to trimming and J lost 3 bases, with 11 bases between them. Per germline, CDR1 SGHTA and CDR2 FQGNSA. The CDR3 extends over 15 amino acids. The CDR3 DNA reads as TGTGCCAGCAGCTTAGGGGGTAAGGTGACAGATACGCAGTATTTT. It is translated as CASSLGGKVTDTQYF.

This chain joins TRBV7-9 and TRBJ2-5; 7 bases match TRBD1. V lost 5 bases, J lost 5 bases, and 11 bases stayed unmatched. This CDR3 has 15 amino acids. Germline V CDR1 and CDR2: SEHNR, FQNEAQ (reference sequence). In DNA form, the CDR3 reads TGTGCCAGCAGCGCCCGAAGGGGGCGTCAGGAGACCCAGTACTTC. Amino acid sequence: CASSARRGRQETQYF.

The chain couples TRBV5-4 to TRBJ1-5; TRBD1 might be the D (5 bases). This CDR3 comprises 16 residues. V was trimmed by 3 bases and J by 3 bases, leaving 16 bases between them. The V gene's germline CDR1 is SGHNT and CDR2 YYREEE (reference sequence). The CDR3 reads CASSSGGASPNQPQHF. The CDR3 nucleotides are TGTGCCAGCAGCTCGGGCGGGGCCAGCCCCAATCAGCCCCAGCATTTT.

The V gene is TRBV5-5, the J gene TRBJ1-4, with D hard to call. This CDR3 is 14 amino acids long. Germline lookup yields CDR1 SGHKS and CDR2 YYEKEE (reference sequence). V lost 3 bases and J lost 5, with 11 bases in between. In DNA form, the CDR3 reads TGTGCCAGCAGCTACGGGCCGCAAAATGAAAAACTGTTTTTT. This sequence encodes CASSYGPQNEKLFF. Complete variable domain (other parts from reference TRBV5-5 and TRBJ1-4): DAGVTQSPTHLIKTRGQQVTLRCSPISGHKSVSWYQQVLGQGPQFIFQYYEKEERGRGNFPDRFSARQFPNYSSELNVNALLLGDSALYLCASSYGPQNEKLFFGSGTQLSVL.

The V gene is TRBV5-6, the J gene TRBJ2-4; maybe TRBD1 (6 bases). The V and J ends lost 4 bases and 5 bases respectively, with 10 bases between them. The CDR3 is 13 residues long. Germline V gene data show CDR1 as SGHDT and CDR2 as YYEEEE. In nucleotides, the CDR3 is TGTGCCAGCAGCAAACCAGGGGAAAACATTCAGTACTTC. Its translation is CASSKPGENIQYF.